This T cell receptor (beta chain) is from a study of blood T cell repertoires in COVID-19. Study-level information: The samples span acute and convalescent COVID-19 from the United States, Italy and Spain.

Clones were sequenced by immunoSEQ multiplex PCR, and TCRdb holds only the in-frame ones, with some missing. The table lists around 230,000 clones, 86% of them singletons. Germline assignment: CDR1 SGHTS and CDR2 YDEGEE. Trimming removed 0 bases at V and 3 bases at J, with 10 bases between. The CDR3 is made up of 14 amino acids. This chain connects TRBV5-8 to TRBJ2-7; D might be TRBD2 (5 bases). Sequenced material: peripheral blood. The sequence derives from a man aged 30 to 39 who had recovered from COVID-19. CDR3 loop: CASSLDRGSYEQYF. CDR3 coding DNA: TGTGCCAGCAGCTTGGATCGGGGAAGCTACGAGCAGTACTTC. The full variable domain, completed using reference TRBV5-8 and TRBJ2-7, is EAGVTQSPTHLIKTRGQQATLRCSPISGHTSVYWYQQALGLGLQFLLWYDEGEERNRGNFPPRFSGRQFPNYSSELNVNALELEDSALYLCASSLDRGSYEQYFGPGTRLTVT.